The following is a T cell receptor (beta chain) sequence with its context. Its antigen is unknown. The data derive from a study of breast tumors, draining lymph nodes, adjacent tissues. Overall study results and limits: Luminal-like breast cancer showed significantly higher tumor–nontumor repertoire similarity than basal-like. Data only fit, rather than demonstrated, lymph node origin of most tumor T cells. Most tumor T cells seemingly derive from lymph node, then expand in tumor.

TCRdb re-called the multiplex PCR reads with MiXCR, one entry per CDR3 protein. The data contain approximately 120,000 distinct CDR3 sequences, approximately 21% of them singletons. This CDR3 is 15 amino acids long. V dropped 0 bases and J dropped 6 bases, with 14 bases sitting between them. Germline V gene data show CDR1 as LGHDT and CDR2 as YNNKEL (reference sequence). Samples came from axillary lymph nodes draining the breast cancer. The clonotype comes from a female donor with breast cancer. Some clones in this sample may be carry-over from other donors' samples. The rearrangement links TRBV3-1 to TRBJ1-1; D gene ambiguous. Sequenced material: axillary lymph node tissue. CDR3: CASSQDNTRVAEAFF. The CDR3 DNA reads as TGTGCCAGCAGCCAAGATAATACGAGAGTGGCTGAAGCTTTCTTT. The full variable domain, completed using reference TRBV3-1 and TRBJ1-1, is DTAVSQTPKYLVTQMGNDKSIKCEQNLGHDTMYWYKQDSKKFLKIMFSYNNKELIINETVPNRFSPKSPDKAHLNLHINSLELGDSAVYFCASSQDNTRVAEAFFGQGTRLTVV.